Below, 31 T cell receptor beta chains from the same sample are listed, as sequenced in a study of T-cell memory formation after mild COVID-19. MiXCR, applied by TCRdb to the 5' RACE reads, yields one record per CDR3 protein. Counted here are 250,000 to 300,000 distinct CDR3 sequences, roughly 17% occurring once; the ten biggest clones make up more than 20%. Sequenced sample: PBMCs or a T cell subset sorted from them (not recorded which). The source is a young man who had mild COVID-19 (a few samples of this study predate the infection). Cell type and time point are not known.

This chain connects TRBV11-1 to TRBJ1-1; perhaps TRBD1 as D (5 bases). Trimming stripped 7 bases from V and 6 bases from J, with 15 bases between. This CDR3 comprises 13 residues. Per the germline V gene, CDR1 is SGHAT and CDR2 is FQDESV (reference sequence). This CDR3 is CASTAPGGPEAFF. The CDR3 bases are TGTGCCAGCACCGCGCCCGGGGGTCCTGAAGCTTTCTTT.

This clonotype was counted only a few times. This chain joins TRBV7-2 and TRBJ1-5; 10 positions agree with TRBD1. The CDR3 spans 17 residues. V shed 5 bases and J 2 bases; nucleotides not matched to a gene: 9. Germline V gives CDR1 SGHTA, CDR2 FQGNSA. DNA for the CDR3: TGTGCCAGCAGCCCACAAGGGACAGGGGCCGGCAATCAGCCCCAGCATTTT. Translation: CASSPQGTGAGNQPQHF. Looking up the rest from reference TRBV7-2 and TRBJ1-5 gives the full variable domain: GAGVSQSPSNKVTEKGKDVELRCDPISGHTALYWYRQSLGQGLEFLIYFQGNSAPDKSGLPSDRFSAERTGGSVSTLTIQRTQQEDSAVYLCASSPQGTGAGNQPQHFGDGTRLSIL.

This rearrangement joins TRBV3-1 to TRBJ1-1; TRBD1 agrees at 7 bases. This CDR3 is 14 amino acids long. Germline CDR1 is LGHDT and CDR2 is YNNKEL (reference sequence). Trimming at V came to 2 bases and at J to 1 base, leaving 1 base not matched to a gene. CDR3 loop: CASSQRDRNTEAFF. The CDR3 coding sequence is TGTGCCAGCAGCCAACGGGACAGGAACACTGAAGCTTTCTTT.

V is TRBV2 and J is TRBJ2-3, with D tentatively TRBD2 (6 bases). Per the germline V gene, CDR1 is SNHLY and CDR2 is FYNNEI. CDR3 length equals 13 residues. Trimming stripped 8 bases from V and 5 bases from J, with 14 bases between. This CDR3 reads CASARREEDTQYF. The CDR3, as DNA: TGTGCCAGCGCGCGGAGGGAGGAAGATACGCAGTATTTT.

This clonotype was recorded at least ten times. This rearrangement joins TRBV7-3 to TRBJ2-5; no firm D call. Trimming shortened V by 4 bases and J by 7 bases, and 13 bases separated the two germline ends. CDR1 and CDR2 from the germline V gene are SGHTA and FQGTGA. This CDR3 region has 13 residues. CDR3 DNA: TGTGCCAGCAGCTCGGAAGGGCTAGGGACCCAGTACTTC. Amino acids: CASSSEGLGTQYF. Looking up the rest from reference TRBV7-3 and TRBJ2-5 gives the full variable domain: GAGVSQTPSNKVTEKGKYVELRCDPISGHTALYWYRQSLGQGPEFLIYFQGTGAADDSGLPNDRFFAVRPEGSVSTLKIQRTERGDSAVYLCASSSEGLGTQYFGPGTRLLVL.

The V call is TRBV20-1, the J call TRBJ1-1, with TRBD1 matching over 7 bases. The CDR3 runs to 13 residues. The V gene's germline CDR1 is DFQATT and CDR2 SNEGSKA (reference sequence). The V and J ends lost 3 bases and 4 bases, in that order; junction bases with no gene match: 5. CDR3 in DNA: TGCAGTGCTAGTACGCCAGGGGGCACTGAAGCTTTCTTT. This encodes CSASTPGGTEAFF.

CDR3 sequence (DNA): TGTGCCACCAGCAGACAGCTGGCGGACTCACCCCTCCACTTT. Amino acid sequence: CATSRQLADSPLHF. V is TRBV15 and J is TRBJ1-6; D unclear. There are 14 residues in the CDR3. V was clipped by 2 bases and J by 10 bases, with 12 bases between them. Looked up from germline, CDR1 is LNHNV and CDR2 is YYDKDF (reference sequence).

V and J are TRBV7-2 and TRBJ1-6; D remains unclear. The CDR3 is 17 amino acids. V lost 2 bases to trimming and J lost 5 bases, with 16 bases between them. Germline V gene sequence: CDR1 SGHTA, CDR2 FQGNSA. This chain's CDR3 is CASSLTGWGRDNSPLHF. CDR3 coding DNA: TGTGCCAGCAGCTTAACGGGTTGGGGTCGGGATAATTCACCCCTCCACTTT.

This clonotype has only a few counts. This chain joins TRBV23-1 and TRBJ1-1; no clear D. TRBV23-1 is identified as an open reading frame with a role that is uncertain. V was clipped by 1 base and J by 1 base, with 13 bases between them. This CDR3 comprises 16 residues. CDR3 bases: TGCGCCAGCAGTCAATTCCCAGGAGGGTCGAACACTGAAGCTTTCTTT. Translated, it gives CASSQFPGGSNTEAFF.

This clonotype was picked up many times. The CDR3 bases are TGCAGCGTACACACAGGGGGCCCCCAGCAGTTCTTC. Amino acids: CSVHTGGPQQFF. The chain joins TRBV29-1 to TRBJ2-1; 9 nucleotides line up with TRBD1. Germline lookup yields CDR1 SQVTM and CDR2 ANQGSEA. Trimming took 6 bases from V and 11 from J; bases not matched to a gene: 8. This CDR3 region has 12 residues.

The chain links TRBV2 to TRBJ2-7; perhaps TRBD1 as D (6 bases). The CDR3 totals 15 residues. The germline CDR1 and CDR2 sequences are SNHLY and FYNNEI. The V and J ends lost 4 bases and 0 bases respectively, with 13 bases between them. The CDR3 bases are TGTGCCAGCAGTGCGCGGACAGTAAGCTCCTACGAGCAGTACGTC. This codes for CASSARTVSSYEQYV.

This clonotype has a count of ten or more. The chain couples TRBV29-1 to TRBJ1-5, with 8 nucleotides matching TRBD1. The CDR3 runs to 16 residues. CDR1 and CDR2 from the germline V gene are SQVTM and ANQGSEA. After removal of 4 bases from V and 1 base from J, the junction contained 9 bases not matched to a gene. Here the CDR3 reads CSVGGTGTSSNQPQHF. The CDR3 bases are TGCAGCGTTGGCGGGACAGGTACCTCCAGCAATCAGCCCCAGCATTTT.

As to this clonotype: One base away lies a much larger clone, so this may be a sequencing read error. This chain uses TRBV27 with TRBJ1-1; possibly TRBD1 for D (6 bases). The V end was cut by 4 bases, the J end by 3 bases, with 9 bases between. Germline V lookup: CDR1 MNHEY, CDR2 SMNVEV (reference sequence). The CDR3 consists of 13 residues. Here the CDR3 reads CASSYREYTEAFF. The CDR3 coding sequence is TGTGCCAGCAGTTACAGGGAGTACACTGAAGCTTTCTTT.

This clonotype was found a few times. The chain has TRBV6-1 and TRBJ2-3; perhaps TRBD1 as D (6 bases). The CDR3 has 15 amino acids. CDR1 MNHNS and CDR2 SASEGT come from the germline V gene. V lost 7 bases and J lost 0, with 14 bases in between. In nucleotides, the CDR3 is TGTGCCAGCAACCGGGACACCTCTAGCACAGATACGCAGTATTTT. Translating gives CASNRDTSSTDTQYF.

This clonotype was recorded a few times. The CDR3 nucleotides read TGCGCCAGCAGGGATGGAGTGGGGTACACCGGGGAGCTGTTTTTT. Its translation: CASRDGVGYTGELFF. The J gene is TRBJ2-2, the V gene TRBV5-1, with D hard to call. Trimming left V 5 bases short and J 3 bases short, with 14 bases between. There are 15 residues in the CDR3. Germline V lookup: CDR1 SGHRS, CDR2 YFSETQ.

The V call is TRBV5-6, the J call TRBJ1-5; D might be TRBD1 (5 bases). This CDR3 is built from 15 residues. V lost 4 bases and J 0 bases, leaving 11 bases between the germline ends. In germline, CDR1 is SGHDT, CDR2 YYEEEE. The CDR3 DNA follows: TGTGCCAGCAGCCTGCGGCAGGGTAGCAATCAGCCCCAGCATTTT. It is translated as CASSLRQGSNQPQHF.

This chain links TRBV5-1 with TRBJ2-5; D perhaps matches TRBD2 (6 bases). Trimming shortened V by 5 bases and J by 5 bases, and 13 bases separated the two germline ends. This CDR3 is 13 amino acids long. Germline loops: CDR1 SGHRS, CDR2 YFSETQ. This chain's CDR3 is CASRDGGRETQYF. The CDR3 nucleotides are TGCGCCAGCAGGGACGGGGGACGGGAGACCCAGTACTTC.

The chain employs TRBV5-1 and TRBJ1-5; D remains unclear. Trimming pared 0 bases from V and 2 bases from J, leaving 9 bases between. The CDR3 length is 15 residues. CDR1 and CDR2 (germline): SGHRS, YFSETQ. For the CDR3, the DNA is TGCGCCAGCAGCTTGGCTGGGTTGGGCAATCAGCCCCAGCATTTT. Translation gives CASSLAGLGNQPQHF.

This clonotype was seen a single time. Written as DNA, the CDR3 is TGTGCCAGCAGCTTTACTAGCGGGGGCGATGAGACCCAGTACTTC. It is translated as CASSFTSGGDETQYF. The V call is TRBV7-2, the J call TRBJ2-5; 11 nucleotides match TRBD2. V shed 3 bases, J shed 5 bases, and the junction held 5 bases outside the gene matches. This CDR3 has 15 residues. Germline V gene sequence: CDR1 SGHTA, CDR2 FQGNSA.

This clonotype was observed many times. This sequence joins TRBV20-1 and TRBJ2-5; D remains ambiguous. Trimming took off 7 bases at V and 2 bases at J, with 11 bases between the two ends. The CDR3 covers 12 residues. Germline V gene lookup returns CDR1 DFQATT and CDR2 SNEGSKA (reference sequence). The chain's CDR3 is CSGPDGQETQYF. The CDR3 DNA sequence: TGCAGTGGGCCGGACGGGCAAGAGACCCAGTACTTC.

V is TRBV3-1 and J is TRBJ1-2; possible D gene TRBD1, 6 bases. CDR1 is LGHDT, CDR2 YNNKEL, per germline (reference sequence). The V and J ends lost 3 bases and 1 base respectively, with 9 bases between them. The CDR3 sequence is 14 residues long. CDR3 amino acids: CASSQNRVNYGYTF. CDR3 in DNA: TGTGCCAGCAGCCAGAACAGGGTTAACTATGGCTACACCTTC.

This chain connects TRBV7-2 to TRBJ1-6; no firm D call. The germline gives CDR1 SGHTA, CDR2 FQGNSA. The CDR3 has 11 residues. The ends were cut back, 8 bases at V and 7 bases at J, with 6 bases in the middle. This CDR3 reads CASSVNSPLHF. CDR3 DNA sequence: TGTGCCAGCTCTGTGAATTCACCCCTCCACTTT.

The chain combines TRBV7-9 with TRBJ2-7; 10 bases fit TRBD1. V shed 5 bases, J shed 2 bases, and the junction held 3 bases outside the gene matches. The CDR3 is 14 residues long. Germline loops: CDR1 SEHNR, CDR2 FQNEAQ (reference sequence). The CDR3, as DNA: TGTGCCAGCAGCCGAGGGACAGGGGCCTACGAGCAGTACGTC. Amino acid sequence: CASSRGTGAYEQYV.

The J gene is TRBJ1-6, the V gene TRBV27; D is ambiguous. The CDR3 loop spans 15 amino acids. Trimming removed 4 bases from V and 7 bases from J, with 14 bases in between. Germline CDR1 and CDR2: MNHEY and SMNVEV (reference sequence). The CDR3 DNA follows: TGTGCCAGCAGTTCTTACTTTATTATGAATTCACCCCTCCACTTT. This gives the protein CASSSYFIMNSPLHF.

The V call is TRBV7-3, the J call TRBJ2-5; D is undetermined. Trimming cost V 3 bases and J 5 bases, with 13 bases left between them. This CDR3 has 14 amino acids. Germline V gene data show CDR1 as SGHTA and CDR2 as FQGTGA. CDR3 region: CASSFQTAEETQYF. The CDR3 region has the DNA TGTGCCAGCAGCTTTCAGACTGCGGAGGAGACCCAGTACTTC.

V is TRBV5-1 and J is TRBJ2-7, with unresolved D. V lost 4 bases and J lost 0, with 11 bases in between. The CDR3 covers 14 residues. The germline CDR1 and CDR2 sequences are SGHRS and YFSETQ. The CDR3 nucleotides read TGCGCCAGCAGCCAGGACGGTAGCTCCTACGAGCAGTACGTC. Amino acids: CASSQDGSSYEQYV.

This clonotype was detected only a few times. J is TRBJ1-4 and V is TRBV9; no clear D gene. CDR1 is SGDLS, CDR2 YYNGEE, per germline. Trimming took 4 bases from V and 0 from J, leaving 10 bases between them. The CDR3 has 15 amino acids. CDR3 in amino acids: CASSSGATTNEKLFF. CDR3 sequence (DNA): TGTGCCAGCAGCTCCGGAGCTACAACTAATGAAAAACTGTTTTTT.

This clonotype was counted only a few times. The chain employs TRBV12-3 or TRBV12-4 and TRBJ2-2, with 8 bases aligning to TRBD1. This CDR3 is built from 15 residues. The J segment lost 5 bases and the V segment lost 6 bases, leaving 8 bases of the junction unmatched. CDR3 sequence reads: CASRDRASGTGELFF. CDR3 coding DNA: TGTGCCAGCAGGGACAGGGCCTCAGGAACCGGGGAGCTGTTTTTT.

The table lists this clonotype with a few counts. V gene TRBV12-3 or TRBV12-4 combines with J gene TRBJ2-4; D is undetermined. V was pared by 5 bases and J by 3 bases, with 14 bases between. CDR3 length equals 15 residues. CDR3 residues: CASSLEGFGKNIQYF. The CDR3 DNA sequence: TGTGCCAGCAGTCTGGAAGGGTTCGGCAAAAACATTCAGTACTTC.

A few counts support this clonotype. The V and J genes are TRBV2 and TRBJ2-1; 8 bases are a match to TRBD1. V was clipped by 7 bases and J by 6 bases; unmatched bases: 5. Germline lookup yields CDR1 SNHLY and CDR2 FYNNEI. The CDR3 spans 13 residues. CDR3 protein: CASILDRANEQFF. DNA for the CDR3: TGTGCCAGCATTCTGGACAGGGCCAATGAGCAGTTCTTC.

The CDR3 region is CASSPGTGPTEAFF. CDR3 bases: TGTGCCAGCAGTCCCGGGACAGGGCCCACTGAAGCTTTCTTT. The chain joins TRBV6-4 to TRBJ1-1; 9 nucleotides line up with TRBD1. Germline trimming cut 5 bases from V and 4 bases from J; bases unmatched to any gene: 5. There are 14 residues in the CDR3. The germline V gene has CDR1 MRHNA and CDR2 SNTAGT.